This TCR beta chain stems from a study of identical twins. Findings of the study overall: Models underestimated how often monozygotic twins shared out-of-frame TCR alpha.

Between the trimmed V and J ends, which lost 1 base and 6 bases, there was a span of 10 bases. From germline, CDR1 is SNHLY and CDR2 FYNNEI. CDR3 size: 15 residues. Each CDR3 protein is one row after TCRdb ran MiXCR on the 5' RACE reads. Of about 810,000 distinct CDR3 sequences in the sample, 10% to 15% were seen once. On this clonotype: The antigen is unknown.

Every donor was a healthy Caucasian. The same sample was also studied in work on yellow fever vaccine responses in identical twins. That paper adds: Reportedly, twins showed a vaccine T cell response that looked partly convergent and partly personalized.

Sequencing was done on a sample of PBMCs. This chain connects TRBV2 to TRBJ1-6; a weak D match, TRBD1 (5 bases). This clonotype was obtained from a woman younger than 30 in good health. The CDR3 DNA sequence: TGTGCCAGCAGTGAAGTGGGGGGAAGTAATTCACCCCTCCACTTT. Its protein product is CASSEVGGSNSPLHF.